Listed below are T cell receptor beta chains from one sample, sequenced in a study of blood T cells in healthy people across ages. TCRdb processed the 5' RACE reads anew with MiXCR; each CDR3 protein has one entry. The data contain roughly 730,000 distinct CDR3 sequences, roughly 50% of them singletons. Sequencing was performed on blood. All receptors come from a man between 35 and 55 years old in good health. Both conserved end residues are part of each CDR3. D genes are given only for firm matches. The size field is filled for only some rows; it gives once, few, many or a size class.

>TRBJ1-2|.|.|TRBV27
TGTGCCAGCAGCTCCGGCCAGGGTGGAGTATTCTATGGCTACACCTTC
CASSSGQGGVFYGYTF
>TRBJ2-3|TRBD2|few|TRBV27
TGTGCCAGCAGTGGAGGACTAGCGGGCACAGATACGCAGTATTTT
CASSGGLAGTDTQYF
>TRBJ2-1|TRBD2|.|TRBV20-1
TGCAGTGCTCCCGGGACTAGCGGTGGTGAGCAGTTCTTC
CSAPGTSGGEQFF
>TRBJ2-6|.|few|TRBV7-9
TGTGCCAGCAGCTTACGCAAGGGGGGCTCTGGGGCCAACGTCCTGACTTTC
CASSLRKGGSGANVLTF
>TRBJ2-2|TRBD2|.|TRBV28
TGTGCCAGCAGTTTAGGTCGGACTAGCGCGAACACCGGGGAGCTGTTTTTT
CASSLGRTSANTGELFF
>TRBJ2-5|TRBD2|.|TRBV6-5
TGTGCCAGCAGTTACGGAACCGGGACTAGCGCGGAGACCCAGTACTTC
CASSYGTGTSAETQYF
>TRBJ2-7|TRBD2|.|TRBV6-2/TRBV6-3
TGTGCCAGCAGTTACCCTCTAATCGGGAGGGCGGAGGAGCAGTACTTC
CASSYPLIGRAEEQYF
>TRBJ2-1|.|.|TRBV27
TGTGCCAGCTATAAACAGGGCTACAATGAGCAGTTCTTC
CASYKQGYNEQFF
>TRBJ2-5|.|.|TRBV27
TGTGCCAGCAGTTGGATCGATGAGCAGTACTTC
CASSWIDEQYF
>TRBJ1-4|.|.|TRBV9
TGTGCCAGCAGCCTCTTGGACGAGGGGCCAACTAATGAAAAACTGTTTTTT
CASSLLDEGPTNEKLFF
>TRBJ2-5|.|.|TRBV25-1
TGTGCCAGCCTTGGGCACAGGCTCAACCAAGAGACCCAGTACTTC
CASLGHRLNQETQYF
>TRBJ2-5|TRBD2|.|TRBV7-9
TGTGCCAGCAGCTTAGGACCCCCGCCAAGCGGGGAATTATGGGAGACCCAGTACTTC
CASSLGPPPSGELWETQYF
>TRBJ1-5|.|.|TRBV5-5
TGTGCCAGCAGCTTGGTCCCTGCAAATAGCAATCAGCCCCAGCATTTT
CASSLVPANSNQPQHF